Listed here are 2 T cell receptor beta chains from one sample, sequenced in a study of cytomegalovirus exposure and HLA in healthy donors. PCR amplification relied on 60 Vbeta primers (plus 13 Jbeta primers). Repertoires were generated with immunoSEQ multiplex PCR, while TCRdb's copy carries only in-frame clones and drops some. The table lists about 94,000 clones, around 80% of them singletons. The sample consisted of PBMCs. Source of these receptors: a woman in her fifties or sixties in good health and CMV-seronegative.

V and J are TRBV5-1 and TRBJ1-1; 8 bases agree with TRBD1. Unmatched junction bases numbered 7, after V lost 3 bases and J lost 6 bases. Germline lookup yields CDR1 SGHRS and CDR2 YFSETQ. The CDR3 has 14 amino acids. The CDR3 protein is CASSSGDRRPEAFF. The CDR3 coding sequence is TGCGCCAGCAGCTCCGGGGACAGGCGGCCTGAAGCTTTCTTT.

This clone was seen a few times. The chain uses TRBV13 and TRBJ2-1; D may be TRBD2 (5 bases). The CDR3 totals 13 residues. Germline lookup yields CDR1 PRHDT and CDR2 FYEKMQ (reference sequence). The ends were cut back, 5 bases at V and 4 bases at J, with 9 bases in the middle. Written as DNA, the CDR3 is TGTGCCAGCAGCCCCGGGGAGTACAATGAGCAGTTCTTC. Its translation: CASSPGEYNEQFF.